This T cell receptor (beta chain) emerged from a study of cytomegalovirus exposure and HLA in healthy donors. Germline V gene sequence: CDR1 MNHEY, CDR2 SVGAGI. The CDR3 is made up of 13 amino acids. V was clipped by 6 bases and J by 6 bases, with 11 bases between them. Vbeta (60) and Jbeta (13) primers were used in the PCR. Data came from immunoSEQ multiplex PCR; TCRdb stores just in-frame clones and leaves some out. This sample yields 150,000 to 200,000 clones, of which 80% are seen a single time; about 0.64% belongs to the top ten. This chain joins TRBV6-5 and TRBJ2-2; maybe TRBD2 (5 bases). Sequenced sample: PBMCs. The source is a boy aged 5-17 years in good health and CMV-seronegative. This CDR3 reads CASRLARAGELFF. CDR3 nucleotides: TGTGCCAGCAGACTCGCGCGGGCCGGGGAGCTGTTTTTT.